The 4 T cell receptor beta chains given below trace back to one sample, sequenced in a study of OX40 agonist ivuxolimab in advanced cancers. Method: immunoSEQ multiplex PCR; TCRdb's copy keeps in-frame clones and lacks some. This sample yields 60,000 to 75,000 clones, of which roughly 84% are seen a single time; around 25% belongs to the top ten. This specimen consisted of CD4+ or CD8+ T cells sorted from blood, obtained in a trial of the OX40 agonist ivuxolimab. The receptors were sampled from an adult with an advanced solid tumor such as melanoma, head and neck, liver or kidney cancer.

This chain uses TRBV9 with TRBJ2-3; D gene uncertain. Germline V gene sequence: CDR1 SGDLS, CDR2 YYNGEE. Trimming cost V 4 bases and J 1 base, with 13 bases left between them. This CDR3 has 15 residues. This CDR3 is CASSPTSQGTDTQYF. The CDR3 nucleotides are TGTGCCAGCAGCCCTACTTCCCAGGGCACAGATACGCAGTATTTT.

V gene TRBV10-3 combines with J gene TRBJ1-4; tentatively, D is TRBD1 (5 bases). This CDR3 spans 12 amino acids. V was shortened by 6 bases and J by 8 bases, with 10 bases between the two germline ends. CDR1 is ENHRY, CDR2 SYGVKD, per germline. CDR3 DNA sequence: TGTGCCATCAGCAGGGTCGGAGAAAAACTGTTTTTT. Encoded protein: CAISRVGEKLFF.

The J gene is TRBJ2-1, the V gene TRBV5-1; the match to TRBD2 covers 10 bases. Trimming removed 0 bases from V and 3 bases from J; junction bases left unmatched: 3. This CDR3 contains 16 residues. Per the germline V gene, CDR1 is SGHRS and CDR2 is YFSETQ. The CDR3 sequence: CASSLGTSGFYNEQFF. Here the CDR3 DNA reads TGCGCCAGCAGCTTGGGGACTAGCGGATTCTACAATGAGCAGTTCTTC.

This clone was counted only a few times. CDR3 loop: CSVDGETSTDTQYF. For the CDR3, the DNA is TGCAGCGTTGATGGGGAAACTAGCACAGATACGCAGTATTTT. The chain combines TRBV29-1 with TRBJ2-3; D remains unclear. In germline, CDR1 is SQVTM, CDR2 ANQGSEA. V was trimmed by 3 bases and J by 0 bases, leaving 10 bases between them. The CDR3 spans 14 residues.